What follows are 29 T cell receptor beta chains derived from one specimen sequenced in a study of monozygotic twins with inflammatory bowel disease. TCRdb re-called the 5' RACE reads and shows each CDR3 protein once, DNA omitted. The repertoire table contains approximately 400,000 distinct CDR3 sequences. The sample was blood. The receptor source for this set is a human donor with ulcerative colitis or Crohn's disease, or a healthy co-twin of an affected twin (not recorded which).

The rearrangement joins TRBV5-6 to TRBJ1-1; TCRdb reports TRBD1, a call that lacks DNA to check it against. There are 14 residues in the CDR3. Germline values: CDR1 SGHDT, CDR2 YYEEEE. The CDR3 loop is CASSLGTGTTEAFF.

The chain has TRBV7-2 and TRBJ2-2; the D call of TRBD1 rests on TCRdb alone, since no DNA is present to check it. This CDR3 has 15 amino acids. Germline CDR1 and CDR2: SGHTA and FQGNSA. CDR3: CASSSGGERTGELFF. Full variable domain (outside the CDR3, taken from reference TRBV7-2 and TRBJ2-2): GAGVSQSPSNKVTEKGKDVELRCDPISGHTALYWYRQSLGQGLEFLIYFQGNSAPDKSGLPSDRFSAERTGGSVSTLTIQRTQQEDSAVYLCASSSGGERTGELFFGEGSRLTVL.

The rearrangement joins TRBV30 to TRBJ2-1; the TCRdb D gene call, TRBD2, has no DNA to confirm it. The CDR3 is 14 amino acids. In germline, CDR1 is GTSNPN, CDR2 SVGIG (reference sequence). CDR3 loop: CASDPGLSINEQFF.

The chain combines TRBV29-1 with TRBJ1-2; lacking DNA, the TRBD1 call made by TCRdb goes unchecked. The germline gives CDR1 SQVTM, CDR2 ANQGSEA. The CDR3 is 13 residues long. CDR3 amino acids: CSVVKGAGYGYTF.

The V gene is TRBV19, the J gene TRBJ2-3; TCRdb's D gene call, TRBD1, goes unchecked for lack of DNA. The CDR3 length is 16 residues. Germline loops: CDR1 LNHDA, CDR2 SQIVND (reference sequence). The CDR3 spells CASSPTPGLAKDTQYF.

The rearrangement links TRBV5-8 to TRBJ1-5. Germline CDR1 reads SGHTS; CDR2 reads YDEGEE. This CDR3 is 12 amino acids long. CDR3 in amino acids: CASSLKDQPQHF. The full variable domain, completed using reference TRBV5-8 and TRBJ1-5, is EAGVTQSPTHLIKTRGQQATLRCSPISGHTSVYWYQQALGLGLQFLLWYDEGEERNRGNFPPRFSGRQFPNYSSELNVNALELEDSALYLCASSLKDQPQHFGDGTRLSIL.

The chain recombines TRBV12-3 or TRBV12-4 with TRBJ2-1; the D call of TRBD1 rests on TCRdb alone, since no DNA is present to check it. CDR3 length equals 15 residues. The CDR3 sequence: CASSPGTGGLNEQFF.

CDR3 region: CASSPYTPGTQYF. The chain couples TRBV6-5 to TRBJ2-7; TCRdb's D call of TRBD2 is untestable without DNA. From germline, CDR1 is MNHEY and CDR2 SVGAGI. The CDR3 is 13 residues long.

The chain has TRBV7-3 and TRBJ2-4. The CDR3 contains 15 residues. Germline assignment: CDR1 SGHTA and CDR2 FQGTGA. CDR3 region: CARSRVQRAKNIQYF.

The chain couples TRBV20-1 to TRBJ2-1; TCRdb outputs TRBD1, but without DNA this stays unchecked. The germline V gene encodes CDR1 DFQATT and CDR2 SNEGSKA (reference sequence). The CDR3 has 18 residues. The CDR3: CSARGAEGAVHSRNEQFF.

This sequence joins TRBV20-1 and TRBJ1-1; TCRdb calls TRBD1, which cannot be checked without DNA. The CDR3 runs to 16 residues. Germline V gives CDR1 DFQATT, CDR2 SNEGSKA (reference sequence). This chain's CDR3 is CSAPPGTMVNGTEAFF.

V is TRBV20-1 and J is TRBJ1-1. Germline CDR1 DFQATT, CDR2 SNEGSKA (reference sequence). The CDR3 spans 13 residues. CDR3: CSARSTVNTDAFF.

V and J are TRBV29-1 and TRBJ2-7. Germline V gene data show CDR1 as SQVTM and CDR2 as ANQGSEA. There are 13 residues in the CDR3. The CDR3 sequence is CSVDRGEGYEQYF.

The chain links TRBV30 to TRBJ1-1; TCRdb's D call of TRBD1 is untestable without DNA. Germline CDR1 reads GTSNPN; CDR2 reads SVGIG (reference sequence). The CDR3 length is 14 residues. CDR3 amino acids: CAWRRGGMNTEAFF. The full variable domain, completed using reference TRBV30 and TRBJ1-1, is SQTIHQWPATLVQPVGSPLSLECTVEGTSNPNLYWYRQAAGRGLQLLFYSVGIGQISSEVPQNLSASRPQDRQFILSSKKLLLSDSGFYLCAWRRGGMNTEAFFGQGTRLTVV.

The J gene is TRBJ2-5, the V gene TRBV19; TCRdb names TRBD1, which stays unverified in the absence of DNA. The CDR3 runs to 13 residues. Germline V gives CDR1 LNHDA, CDR2 SQIVND (reference sequence). CDR3 amino acids: CASRPRGRETQYF.

V and J are TRBV20-1 and TRBJ1-5; TCRdb gives TRBD1 as the D gene, but with no DNA this cannot be confirmed. The germline V gene encodes CDR1 DFQATT and CDR2 SNEGSKA (reference sequence). There are 13 residues in the CDR3. The CDR3 here is CSARLQGDQPQHF.

The V and J genes are TRBV7-2 and TRBJ2-3; TCRdb proposes TRBD1, but this gene call is untestable without DNA. The CDR3 totals 16 residues. CDR1 and CDR2 from the germline V gene are SGHTA and FQGNSA. The CDR3 here is CASSFSGGLPGDTQYF.

This rearrangement joins TRBV28 to TRBJ2-7; the TCRdb D gene call, TRBD2, has no DNA to confirm it. Germline V gene data show CDR1 as MDHEN and CDR2 as SYDVKM. The CDR3 is 13 residues long. The CDR3: CASSLRELGEQYF.

The V gene is TRBV10-3, the J gene TRBJ1-6. The CDR3 loop spans 16 amino acids. Germline V gene lookup returns CDR1 ENHRY and CDR2 SYGVKD. The CDR3 reads CAISVDPPGLNSPLHF.

This chain joins TRBV7-2 and TRBJ1-6; TCRdb outputs TRBD1, but without DNA this stays unchecked. The CDR3 runs to 16 residues. Germline loops: CDR1 SGHTA, CDR2 FQGNSA. CDR3: CASSLGDSFYNSPLHF.

J is TRBJ1-4 and V is TRBV7-2; lacking DNA, the TRBD1 call made by TCRdb goes unchecked. Germline V gene lookup returns CDR1 SGHTA and CDR2 FQGNSA. The CDR3 has 15 residues. CDR3 sequence: CASSPQGRGPEKLFF. Using reference TRBV7-2 and TRBJ1-4 for the parts outside the CDR3, the full variable domain is GAGVSQSPSNKVTEKGKDVELRCDPISGHTALYWYRQSLGQGLEFLIYFQGNSAPDKSGLPSDRFSAERTGGSVSTLTIQRTQQEDSAVYLCASSPQGRGPEKLFFGSGTQLSVL.

The CDR3 spells CASSLRLAFTYEQYF. The rearrangement links TRBV7-2 to TRBJ2-7; TCRdb indicates TRBD2, and absent DNA this call remains unverified. Germline V gives CDR1 SGHTA, CDR2 FQGNSA. The CDR3 is 15 amino acids.

This chain connects TRBV18 to TRBJ2-2; TCRdb gives TRBD1 as the D gene, but with no DNA this cannot be confirmed. CDR3 length: 16 residues. CDR1 is KGHSH, CDR2 LQKENI, per germline. CDR3 in amino acids: CASSQIDRANTGELFF.

V is TRBV20-1 and J is TRBJ2-7; TCRdb indicates TRBD2, and absent DNA this call remains unverified. The CDR3 sequence is 15 residues long. The germline V gene has CDR1 DFQATT and CDR2 SNEGSKA (reference sequence). CDR3 protein: CSAPGNSRENYEQYF.

The chain uses TRBV5-1 and TRBJ1-6; TCRdb lists TRBD1, though no DNA is available to test this call. CDR3 size: 14 residues. Germline CDR1 is SGHRS and CDR2 is YFSETQ. CDR3 sequence reads: CASREGQPNSPLHF.

The chain combines TRBV29-1 with TRBJ2-7. Germline V gene lookup returns CDR1 SQVTM and CDR2 ANQGSEA. This CDR3 contains 13 residues. The CDR3 sequence: CSVETRSSYEQYF.

This sequence joins TRBV4-3 and TRBJ1-2. The CDR3 is made up of 16 amino acids. Germline CDR1 reads LGHNA; CDR2 reads YSLEER. CDR3 residues: CASSPPGGPTNYGYTF.

V gene TRBV29-1 combines with J gene TRBJ2-4; TCRdb's assignment of TRBD2 cannot be checked, as there is no DNA. This CDR3 region has 13 residues. Germline loops: CDR1 SQVTM, CDR2 ANQGSEA. The CDR3: CSVRMAGGNIQYF.

The V call is TRBV19, the J call TRBJ2-2. The CDR3 consists of 14 residues. From germline, CDR1 is LNHDA and CDR2 SQIVND (reference sequence). CDR3 loop: CASSIVENTGELFF.